What follows are 27 T cell receptor beta chains derived from one specimen sequenced in a study of cytomegalovirus exposure and HLA in healthy donors (dated by TCRdb to about 2017). Libraries were made using the immunoSEQ multiplex PCR assay. For the multiplex PCR, a mixture combining 60 forward primers for TCR Vbeta segments and 13 reverse primers for TCR Jbeta segments was used. The table was pulled from immuneACCESS by TCRdb, which kept in-frame rearrangements only. Such tables lose some clones; where checked, under half of the loss comes from unresolved V genes, and the rest has no known cause. This sample's clone table shows about 170,000 clones. The leading ten clones occupy 0.65% to 0.9% of the sample. Sequenced material: PBMCs. These receptor sequences come from a woman aged 18-29 years in good health and CMV-seropositive.

The V and J genes are TRBV7-8 and TRBJ2-2; TRBD1 matches 7 bases. This CDR3 has 17 amino acids. Germline CDR1 is SGHVS and CDR2 is FQNEAQ. J gave up 2 bases and V 6 bases, and 12 bases lay outside the gene matches. The CDR3 reads CASRRNTGAENTGELFF. The CDR3 coding sequence is TGTGCCAGCAGGCGGAATACAGGGGCGGAAAACACCGGGGAGCTGTTTTTT. The entire variable domain, with the rest obtained from reference TRBV7-8 and TRBJ2-2, is as follows: GAGVSQSPRYKVAKRGQDVALRCDPISGHVSLFWYQQALGQGPEFLTYFQNEAQLDKSGLPSDRFFAERPEGSVSTLKIQRTQQEDSAVYLCASRRNTGAENTGELFFGEGSRLTVL.

The chain links TRBV27 to TRBJ2-3; the D gene is possibly TRBD1 (6 bases). In germline, CDR1 is MNHEY, CDR2 SMNVEV (reference sequence). Between the trimmed V and J ends, which lost 1 base and 2 bases, there was a span of 13 bases. The CDR3 contains 16 residues. The CDR3 here is CASSLWGKGDTDTQYF. As DNA, the CDR3 is TGTGCCAGCAGTTTATGGGGTAAGGGGGACACAGATACGCAGTATTTT.

The V and J genes are TRBV18 and TRBJ1-6; 8 bases fit TRBD1. V shed 2 bases, J shed 8 bases, and the junction held 2 bases outside the gene matches. Germline V gene data show CDR1 as KGHSH and CDR2 as LQKENI. The CDR3 spans 14 residues. DNA of the CDR3: TGTGCCAGCTCACCAGGGACAGGAGATTCACCCCTCCACTTT. It translates to CASSPGTGDSPLHF.

The J gene is TRBJ2-7, the V gene TRBV30, with TRBD2 identical over 8 bases. The CDR3 is made up of 16 amino acids. The germline CDR1 and CDR2 sequences are GTSNPN and SVGIG (reference sequence). V shed 4 bases, J shed 2 bases, and the junction held 13 bases outside the gene matches. CDR3 region: CAWKGTGLESPYEQYF. The CDR3 DNA reads TGTGCCTGGAAAGGTACGGGACTAGAGTCCCCCTACGAGCAGTACTTC.

The chain combines TRBV27 with TRBJ1-1, with a possible D match to TRBD1 (6 bases). V was trimmed by 4 bases and J by 1 base, leaving 7 bases between them. Per the germline V gene, CDR1 is MNHEY and CDR2 is SMNVEV (reference sequence). This CDR3 comprises 13 residues. CDR3 region: CASSWGQNTEAFF. The CDR3 coding sequence is TGTGCCAGCAGTTGGGGACAGAACACTGAAGCTTTCTTT.

This rearrangement joins TRBV4-3 to TRBJ1-2; 7 positions agree with TRBD1. The CDR3 is 17 amino acids. Germline V gene lookup returns CDR1 LGHNA and CDR2 YSLEER. J was trimmed by 1 base and V by 3 bases; bases with no gene match: 11. CDR3 nucleotides: TGCGCCAGCAGCCATGGGACAGAAAGTGGGTTTAACTATGGCTACACCTTC. Its translation is CASSHGTESGFNYGYTF.

The J gene is TRBJ1-1, the V gene TRBV5-1; the D is unclear. V lost 4 bases and J lost 2, with 15 bases in between. This CDR3 has 15 residues. CDR1 is SGHRS, CDR2 YFSETQ, per germline. The CDR3 loop is CASSTEPLINTEAFF. For the CDR3, the DNA is TGCGCCAGCAGCACGGAGCCGTTAATTAACACTGAAGCTTTCTTT.

The chain couples TRBV6-1 to TRBJ2-7, with 7 bases matching TRBD1. Germline-derived CDR1 and CDR2 are MNHNS and SASEGT. The V segment lost 6 bases and the J segment 2 bases; nucleotides outside the gene matches: 4. This CDR3 contains 13 residues. CDR3 amino acids: CASSQQGTYEQYF. Written as DNA, the CDR3 is TGTGCCAGCAGCCAACAGGGGACCTACGAGCAGTACTTC.

This chain uses TRBV5-1 with TRBJ2-1; TRBD2 aligns across 13 bases. CDR3 length: 15 amino acids. V gave up 4 bases and J gave up 7 bases; unmatched junction bases: 5. Looked up from germline, CDR1 is SGHRS and CDR2 is YFSETQ. CDR3 region: CASSATSGRRNEQFF. The DNA of the CDR3 is TGCGCCAGCAGCGCGACTAGCGGGAGGAGGAATGAGCAGTTCTTC.

The chain joins TRBV27 to TRBJ2-2, with a possible D match to TRBD1 (6 bases). The V gene's germline CDR1 is MNHEY and CDR2 SMNVEV (reference sequence). V dropped 6 bases and J dropped 8 bases, with 19 bases sitting between them. The CDR3 has 15 amino acids. Here the CDR3 reads CASRSMGAILGELFF. The CDR3 DNA reads TGTGCCAGCAGATCCATGGGGGCCATCCTAGGGGAGCTGTTTTTT.

The J gene is TRBJ1-1, the V gene TRBV19; 7 positions agree with TRBD1. V lost 4 bases, J lost 0 bases, and 8 bases stayed unmatched. The CDR3 totals 16 residues. Germline-derived CDR1 and CDR2 are LNHDA and SQIVND (reference sequence). DNA of the CDR3: TGTGCCAGTAGTACCCATGACAGGGACATGAACACTGAAGCTTTCTTT. Its protein product is CASSTHDRDMNTEAFF.

The chain recombines TRBV4-1 with TRBJ2-2; 12 bases match TRBD2. This CDR3 has 16 amino acids. The junction had 10 bases not matched to a gene; V was cut back by 6 bases and J by 8 bases. Germline CDR1 reads MGHRA; CDR2 reads YSYEKL. The CDR3, as DNA: TGCGCCAGCAGAACGACTAGCGGGGGTAATCCTGGGGAGCTGTTTTTT. Translating gives CASRTTSGGNPGELFF.

In DNA, the CDR3 is TGTGCCAGCTCAACAGACAGGGTAGGTCAGCCCCAGCATTTT. Residues: CASSTDRVGQPQHF. The chain combines TRBV18 with TRBJ1-5; 7 bases agree with TRBD1. The CDR3 loop spans 14 amino acids. Germline CDR1 is KGHSH and CDR2 is LQKENI. V was clipped by 5 bases and J by 6 bases; unmatched bases: 7.

V gene TRBV19 combines with J gene TRBJ1-1; no firm D call. This CDR3 spans 13 amino acids. Germline CDR1 and CDR2: LNHDA and SQIVND (reference sequence). Trimming pared 2 bases from V and 3 bases from J, leaving 7 bases between. CDR3 in amino acids: CASSIRQDTEAFF. The CDR3 DNA reads TGTGCCAGTAGTATACGGCAGGACACTGAAGCTTTCTTT.

This chain uses TRBV4-2 with TRBJ2-3; TRBD2 agrees at 10 bases. V shed 4 bases and J 0 bases; nucleotides not matched to a gene: 13. The germline V gene has CDR1 LGHNA and CDR2 YNFKEQ. This CDR3 contains 19 residues. This chain's CDR3 is CASSRTAGGIDPSTDTQYF. As DNA, the CDR3 is TGTGCCAGCAGCCGGACAGCGGGGGGGATAGACCCCAGCACAGATACGCAGTATTTT.

This chain joins TRBV7-2 and TRBJ1-6; TRBD1 is a possible D gene (5 bases). Trimming took off 7 bases at V and 8 bases at J, with 18 bases between the two ends. CDR1 is SGHTA, CDR2 FQGNSA, per germline. CDR3 length: 15 residues. For the CDR3, the DNA is TGTGCCAGCACCTCCCGAGCAGGGATTCATTCACCCCTCCACTTT. Its translation is CASTSRAGIHSPLHF.

The chain joins TRBV7-7 to TRBJ2-5; TRBD2 matches 8 bases. The trim removed 4 bases at V and 7 bases at J, leaving 11 bases unmatched. This CDR3 is built from 15 residues. CDR1 and CDR2 (germline): SSHAT, FNYEAQ (reference sequence). CDR3 sequence (DNA): TGTGCCAGCAGCTCAACCATGGGACTAGGGAGGACCCAGTACTTC. It encodes CASSSTMGLGRTQYF.

The chain combines TRBV30 with TRBJ2-5, with a tentative D call TRBD1 (6 bases). The end of the DNA fits TRBJ2-7 better, so the J call may be wrong. The CDR3 runs 14 residues. Germline CDR1 is GTSNPN and CDR2 is SVGIG (reference sequence). CDR3 amino acids: CAWSTGIGAFEQYF. CDR3 DNA sequence: TGTGCCTGGAGTACAGGGATAGGTGCTTTCGAGCAGTACTTC.

The chain carries TRBV6-5 and TRBJ1-4; a possible D gene is TRBD1 (6 bases). Trimming removed 2 bases from V and 3 bases from J, with 10 bases in between. Germline CDR1 and CDR2: MNHEY and SVGAGI. The CDR3 length is 15 residues. The CDR3 is CASSYVRGSNEKLFF. The CDR3 nucleotides read TGTGCCAGCAGTTACGTGAGGGGGTCTAATGAAAAACTGTTTTTT.

This chain links TRBV7-9 with TRBJ2-7, with TRBD2 matching 13 bases. Germline-derived CDR1 and CDR2 are SEHNR and FQNEAQ (reference sequence). This CDR3 contains 15 residues. V lost 1 base to trimming and J lost 6 bases; unmatched junction nucleotides: 3. The CDR3 DNA sequence: TGTGCCAGCAGCTTAGGAACTAGCGGGAGGGCCGAGCAGTACTTC. Amino acid sequence: CASSLGTSGRAEQYF.

The gene calls are TRBV2 and TRBJ1-2, with D perhaps TRBD1 (5 bases). This CDR3 region has 14 residues. V was trimmed by 3 bases and J by 1 base, leaving 9 bases between them. CDR1 and CDR2 (germline): SNHLY, FYNNEI. In DNA form, the CDR3 reads TGTGCCAGCAGTGAGCAGGGAAGTAACTATGGCTACACCTTC. It is translated as CASSEQGSNYGYTF.

V and J are TRBV4-2 and TRBJ2-3, with 7 bases that match TRBD2. This CDR3 is built from 14 residues. V was pared by 3 bases and J by 6 bases, with 6 bases of the junction left unmatched. Per the germline V gene, CDR1 is LGHNA and CDR2 is YNFKEQ. CDR3 in amino acids: CASSQRGGPDTQYF. CDR3 DNA sequence: TGTGCCAGCAGCCAGCGGGGAGGGCCGGATACGCAGTATTTT.

The V gene is TRBV4-2, the J gene TRBJ2-5, with 8 bases identical to TRBD1. The V segment lost 0 bases and the J segment 5 bases; nucleotides outside the gene matches: 11. Germline V gene lookup returns CDR1 LGHNA and CDR2 YNFKEQ. The CDR3 length is 17 residues. The CDR3 coding sequence is TGTGCCAGCAGCCAAGAAGCTGGGCAGGGGGCTTGGGAGACCCAGTACTTC. Its protein is CASSQEAGQGAWETQYF.

The CDR3: CASRYQGSTEAFF. Here the CDR3 DNA reads TGCGCCAGCAGGTATCAGGGGAGCACTGAAGCTTTCTTT. The J gene is TRBJ1-1, the V gene TRBV5-1, with D possibly being TRBD1 (6 bases). The CDR3 contains 13 residues. The V and J ends lost 5 bases and 4 bases respectively, with 12 bases between them. Germline values: CDR1 SGHRS, CDR2 YFSETQ.

This rearrangement joins TRBV5-4 to TRBJ2-1, with 12 nucleotides matching TRBD2. This CDR3 spans 15 amino acids. Germline CDR1 is SGHNT and CDR2 is YYREEE (reference sequence). J was trimmed by 6 bases and V by 4 bases; bases with no gene match: 5. This CDR3 is CASSALAGGSNEQFF. CDR3 sequence (DNA): TGTGCCAGCAGCGCCCTAGCGGGGGGGTCCAATGAGCAGTTCTTC. The entire variable domain, with the rest obtained from reference TRBV5-4 and TRBJ2-1, is as follows: ETGVTQSPTHLIKTRGQQVTLRCSSQSGHNTVSWYQQALGQGPQFIFQYYREEENGRGNFPPRFSGLQFPNYSSELNVNALELDDSALYLCASSALAGGSNEQFFGPGTRLTVL.

The rearrangement joins TRBV6-1 to TRBJ1-6, with 9 bases that match TRBD1. The junction had 12 bases not matched to a gene; V was cut back by 2 bases and J by 10 bases. The CDR3 covers 17 residues. Germline values: CDR1 MNHNS, CDR2 SASEGT. CDR3 DNA sequence: TGTGCCAGCAGTGAACCCCGTGTGGGGACAGGGAAATCACCCCTCCACTTT. Encoded protein: CASSEPRVGTGKSPLHF.

The chain is built from TRBV21-1 and TRBJ2-6; whether TRBD1, the table's D call, matches the DNA was not checked. TRBV21-1 is a pseudogene. The CDR3 length is 20 residues. CDR3 DNA: TGTGCCAGCAGCAAAGCGCTGGGGGGACAGATCTACTCTGGGGCCAACGTCCTGACTTTC. Translating it yields CASSKALGGQIYSGANVLTF.